These T cell receptor beta chains were read from a single sample in a study of neoadjuvant anti-PD-1 for oral cavity cancer. Assay: immunoSEQ multiplex PCR; the TCRdb copy retains only in-frame clones and omits some. The table has about 72,000 clones, around 80% seen once. The source material was PBMCs, sampled before nivolumab (anti-PD-1) treatment. These TCRs come from a person aged 40-85 years with oral cavity squamous cell carcinoma. Both conserved end residues are part of each CDR3. Each record gives: clone size, V gene, J gene, D gene, CDR3 DNA, CDR3 protein. A D gene is named only where the DNA matches it firmly. Rows may omit the clone size; those that give it use once, few, many or a size class.

-	TRBV2	TRBJ2-1	TRBD2	TGTGCCAGCAACCGACTAGCGGGAGTCAACAATGAGCAGTTCTTC	CASNRLAGVNNEQFF
-	TRBV9	TRBJ1-2	TRBD1	TGTGCCAGCACTCGGACAGGCGATAACTATGGCTACACCTTC	CASTRTGDNYGYTF
-	TRBV5-8	TRBJ2-7	-	TGTGCCAGCAGTTTGACCGGATTTGGGCGGAGCTCCTACGAGCAGTACTTC	CASSLTGFGRSSYEQYF
-	TRBV6-5	TRBJ1-2	-	TGTGCCAGCAGTTACTCGAGCGGCCGGTTCGGCTACACCTTC	CASSYSSGRFGYTF
few	TRBV28	TRBJ2-7	TRBD2	TGTGCCAGCAGTTTTCCCCTCGTTCTAGCGGGGAGTTCCTACGAGCAGTACTTC	CASSFPLVLAGSSYEQYF
few	TRBV15	TRBJ1-5	-	TGTGCCACCAGCAGAGATATGGTGGGCAATCAGCCCCAGCATTTT	CATSRDMVGNQPQHF
-	TRBV5-1	TRBJ2-5	-	TGCGCCAGCAGCTTGGGGGCAGGTGCCCTCCAAGAGACCCAGTACTTC	CASSLGAGALQETQYF
once	TRBV27	TRBJ1-2	-	TGTGCCAGCAGTTTTGAGGGGCACTATGGCTACACCTTC	CASSFEGHYGYTF
-	TRBV5-1	TRBJ2-3	-	TGCGCCAGCAGCCCCGACAGAAGCACAGATACGCAGTATTTT	CASSPDRSTDTQYF
-	TRBV4-2	TRBJ2-1	-	TGTGCCAGCAGCCAAGTAGCAGGGCCCTACAATGAGCAGTTCTTC	CASSQVAGPYNEQFF
-	TRBV6-5	TRBJ1-6	TRBD1	TGTGCCAGCAGTTACGGGCAGGGGGTCTCCCCCCTCCACTTT	CASSYGQGVSPLHF
-	TRBV2	TRBJ1-4	-	TGTGCCAGCAGTGAATTGGCAGAGGGTGAAAAACTGTTTTTT	CASSELAEGEKLFF
-	TRBV10-1	TRBJ2-1	TRBD2	TGCGCCAGCAGTGAGTCTTTCCTAGCGGGAGTTCTGTCCTACAATGAGCAGTTCTTC	CASSESFLAGVLSYNEQFF
-	TRBV18	TRBJ1-1	-	TGTGCCAGCTCACCAAAGGGGATGAACACTGAAGCTTTCTTT	CASSPKGMNTEAFF
few	TRBV4-1	TRBJ1-1	-	TGCGCCAGCTTTGGAATAGGTCGGGGGGACACTGAAGCTTTCTTT	CASFGIGRGDTEAFF
-	TRBV27	TRBJ2-7	-	TGTGCCAGCAGTCCGGGGTGGGCGCCAGGAGGCTACGAGCAGTACTTC	CASSPGWAPGGYEQYF
-	TRBV11-2	TRBJ1-4	-	TGTGCCAGCAGCCCCGGGGGGCTAGGTGAAAAACTGTTTTTT	CASSPGGLGEKLFF
once	TRBV2	TRBJ2-7	TRBD2	TGTGCCAGCAGACTGAGGGGACTAGCGGGAGGTTCCTACGAGCAGTACTTC	CASRLRGLAGGSYEQYF
-	TRBV19	TRBJ2-1	-	TGTGCCAGTAGCCCGACTAGAGACAATGAGCAGTTCTTC	CASSPTRDNEQFF
-	TRBV6-5	TRBJ2-6	-	TGTGCCAGCAGTTACGGGATATCTGGGGCCAACGTCCTGACTTTC	CASSYGISGANVLTF
-	TRBV7-2	TRBJ2-7	-	TGTGCCAGCAGCTCCCGTGGTGGGACGCGGGTCTACGAGCAGTACTTC	CASSSRGGTRVYEQYF
once	TRBV10-1	TRBJ2-1	-	TGCGCCAGCAGTGGAGGGGGGGCGTTGAATGAGCAGTTCTTC	CASSGGGALNEQFF
-	TRBV7-3	TRBJ1-1	TRBD1	TGTGCCAGCAGTAGGGGGCAGGGAAGGACTGAAGCTTTCTTT	CASSRGQGRTEAFF
-	TRBV2	TRBJ2-6	-	TGTGCCAGCCGACGCCGGGGGGCGCCTTCAGGGGCCAACGTCCTGACTTTC	CASRRRGAPSGANVLTF
-	TRBV9	TRBJ2-1	TRBD2	TGTGCCAGCAGCCCGACCGGGACTAGCGGGCTGGAGCAGTTCTTC	CASSPTGTSGLEQFF
few	TRBV6-6	TRBJ2-3	TRBD2	TGTGCCAGCAGTGGGACTAGCGGGAGTTATGCAGATACGCAGTATTTT	CASSGTSGSYADTQYF
-	TRBV10-3	TRBJ1-2	-	TGTGCCATCAGTGAGCCGGGAGTTTATGGCTACACCTTC	CAISEPGVYGYTF
-	TRBV7-8	TRBJ1-2	TRBD1	TGTGCCAGCAGCTTAGATAGTTGGACAGGATGGAGTGGCTACACCTTC	CASSLDSWTGWSGYTF
-	TRBV9	TRBJ2-5	TRBD2	TGTGCCAGCAGCGTAGAACGGACTAGCGGGAGAGAGACCCAGTACTTC	CASSVERTSGRETQYF
-	TRBV6-5	TRBJ2-1	TRBD2	TGTGCCAGCAGTGTAGCGGGACTCAATGAGCAGTTCTTC	CASSVAGLNEQFF
-	TRBV7-9	TRBJ1-2	-	TGTGCCAGCAGAATAAGCGATGTCGGGGCCACTGGCTACACCTTC	CASRISDVGATGYTF
-	TRBV25-1	TRBJ1-1	-	TGTGCCAGCACGCTGGGGGACACTGAAGCTTTCTTT	CASTLGDTEAFF
-	TRBV5-6	TRBJ1-2	TRBD1	TGTGCCAGCAGCTCTGGTGGCTTTCCGGGACAGAGCAACTATGGCTACACCTTC	CASSSGGFPGQSNYGYTF
-	TRBV11-2	TRBJ1-2	-	TGTGCCAGCAGCTCCCAGGGTGACAATGGCTACACCTTC	CASSSQGDNGYTF
-	TRBV6-1	TRBJ2-7	-	TGTGCCAGCAACCAAGATAGCGAGCAGTACTTC	CASNQDSEQYF
-	TRBV25-1	TRBJ2-1	-	TGTGCCAGCAGTGGGGCAAGTCCGGGGTCCTACAATGAGCAGTTCTTC	CASSGASPGSYNEQFF
-	TRBV5-4	TRBJ2-3	-	TGTGCCAGCAGCTTGGGGTTTGGGACAGATACGCAGTATTTT	CASSLGFGTDTQYF
-	TRBV9	TRBJ1-4	-	TGTGCCAGCAGCCCCCCCGGGGGAGGGTTTGAGGAAAAACTGTTTTTT	CASSPPGGGFEEKLFF
once	TRBV5-1	TRBJ1-1	-	TGCGCCAGACCGGGGGTCAACACTGAAGCTTTCTTT	CARPGVNTEAFF
-	TRBV5-4	TRBJ2-3	-	TGTGCCAGCAGCTTGTTGGGACTTAAGGAGACGCAGTATTTT	CASSLLGLKETQYF
-	TRBV27	TRBJ1-4	TRBD1	TGTGCCAGCACCCAAAGACAGGGTCCTAATGAAAAACTGTTTTTT	CASTQRQGPNEKLFF
-	TRBV10-3	TRBJ2-7	-	TGTGCCATCAGTGCTAAAACAGGGTTTCCAACCTACGAGCAGTACTTC	CAISAKTGFPTYEQYF
few	TRBV5-4	TRBJ1-3	-	TGTGCCAGCAGCTTGGGAGGACAGCGAATTGGAAACACCATATATTTT	CASSLGGQRIGNTIYF
-	TRBV4-1	TRBJ2-6	-	TGCGCCAGCAGCCAAGATCGGCGGGGTACCGGGGCCAACGTCCTGACTTTC	CASSQDRRGTGANVLTF
-	TRBV10-3	TRBJ1-1	-	TGTGCCATCAGTCCCCGTACGACCTACGAGGACACTGAAGCTTTCTTT	CAISPRTTYEDTEAFF
-	TRBV4-2	TRBJ2-4	TRBD2	TGTGCCAGCAGCCAAGCGTTCGTGGGGGGGGAGGTAGCCAAAAACATTCAGTACTTC	CASSQAFVGGEVAKNIQYF
once	TRBV2	TRBJ1-2	TRBD1	TGTGCCAGCAGTAATACCGGGACAGGGCCCAACGGCTACACCTTC	CASSNTGTGPNGYTF
-	TRBV7-6	TRBJ1-2	TRBD1	TGTGCCAGCAGCACCGGACAGGGGACGGGCTATGGCTACACCTTC	CASSTGQGTGYGYTF
-	TRBV7-9	TRBJ2-4	TRBD1	TGTGCCAGCAGCGCCGACAGGGGGCCATGGATTCAGTACTTC	CASSADRGPWIQYF
-	TRBV6-5	TRBJ1-2	-	TGTGCCACTGCGGGCTGGGGTGGTGGCTACACCTTC	CATAGWGGGYTF
-	TRBV11-3	TRBJ2-1	-	TGTGCCAGCAGCCTCACTAGCACGAACTACAATGAGCAGTTCTTC	CASSLTSTNYNEQFF
-	TRBV4-1	TRBJ2-6	-	TGCGCCAGCACTCGAACAGGGTATCGGTCTGGGGCCAACGTCCTGACTTTC	CASTRTGYRSGANVLTF
-	TRBV2	TRBJ2-5	-	TGTGCCACAAGAGGGGGTGGAGAGACCCAGTACTTC	CATRGGGETQYF
-	TRBV19	TRBJ1-6	TRBD1	TGTGCCAGTCATGTTGGTTGGGGACAGGGAAATTCACCCCTCCACTTT	CASHVGWGQGNSPLHF
-	TRBV5-1	TRBJ2-3	TRBD2	TGCGCCAGCAGCTTGCTTCCGGCGGGACTAGCGGGGGGAATCGATACGCAGTATTTT	CASSLLPAGLAGGIDTQYF
-	TRBV5-4	TRBJ1-1	TRBD1	TGTGCCAGCAGCTTGGGGGACAGGGTAAACACTGAAGCTTTCTTT	CASSLGDRVNTEAFF
once	TRBV27	TRBJ2-1	-	TGTGCCAGCAGTTTAGTGAGTCTGGCGGGGCGAGCAGGGGTGCAGTTCTTC	CASSLVSLAGRAGVQFF